This T cell receptor (beta chain) was sequenced in a study of CD8 T cells in Susac syndrome. Sequencing targeted TCR beta in T cells from blood (CD8+ and CD4+). Through negative isolation, CD4+ and CD8+ T cells were obtained, while TEMRA cells were enriched using FACS. A quantity of about 0.5 to 1 ug RNA underwent reverse transcription using random hexamers. TCRdb reprocessed the immunoSEQ multiplex PCR reads via MiXCR and lists one record per CDR3 protein. Among under 200,000 distinct CDR3 sequences listed, 90% to 96% were seen once. This clonotype was obtained from a human donor with Susac syndrome. Sequencing was done on a sample of CD4+ T cells from PBMCs.

In DNA, the CDR3 is TGTGCCAGCAGCCAAGGTGGCCTCTGGGGATACACTGAAGCTTTCTTT. Encoded protein: CASSQGGLWGYTEAFF. The gene calls are TRBV3-1 and TRBJ1-1; D not resolved. The CDR3 is made up of 16 amino acids. Trimming stripped 1 base from V and 3 bases from J, with 15 bases between. Germline-derived CDR1 and CDR2 are LGHDT and YNNKEL (reference sequence).